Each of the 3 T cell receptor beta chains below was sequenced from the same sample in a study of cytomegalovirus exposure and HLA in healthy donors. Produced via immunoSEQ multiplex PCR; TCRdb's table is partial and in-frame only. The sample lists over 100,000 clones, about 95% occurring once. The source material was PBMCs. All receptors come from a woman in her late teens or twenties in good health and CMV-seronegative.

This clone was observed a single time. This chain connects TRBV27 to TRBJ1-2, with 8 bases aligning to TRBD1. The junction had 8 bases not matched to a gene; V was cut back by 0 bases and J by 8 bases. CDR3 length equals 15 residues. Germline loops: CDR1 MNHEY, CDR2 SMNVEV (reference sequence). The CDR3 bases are TGTGCCAGCAGTTTATCAACTACAGGGGGTACAGGCTACACCTTC. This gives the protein CASSLSTTGGTGYTF.

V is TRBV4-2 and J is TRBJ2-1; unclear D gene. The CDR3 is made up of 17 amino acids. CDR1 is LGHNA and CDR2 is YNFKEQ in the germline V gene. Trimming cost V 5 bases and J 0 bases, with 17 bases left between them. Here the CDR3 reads CASSYPALGGSYNEQFF. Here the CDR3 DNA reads TGTGCCAGCAGCTACCCGGCTCTTGGCGGCTCCTACAATGAGCAGTTCTTC.

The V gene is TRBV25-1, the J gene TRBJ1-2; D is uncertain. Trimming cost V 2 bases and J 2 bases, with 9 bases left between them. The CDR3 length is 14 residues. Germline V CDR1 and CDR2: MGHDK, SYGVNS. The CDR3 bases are TGTGCCAGCAGTGAAGGTCGGCGGAACTATGGCTACACCTTC. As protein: CASSEGRRNYGYTF.